This TCR beta chain was found in a study of T cells in women clearing cervical HPV infection. Study overall: No precancer developed; the control's incident HPV16 infection cleared within 12 months.

Assay used: immunoSEQ multiplex PCR; TCRdb lists only in-frame clones, some missing. This sample contains roughly 30,000 clones. A remark on this clone: The read halts 3 residues ahead of the CDR3 end, with the missing end drawn from the germline J gene.

The CDR3 totals 12 residues. Trimming took off 6 bases at V and 6 bases at J, with 12 bases between the two ends. Germline CDR1 is DFQATT and CDR2 is SNEGSKA (reference sequence). The J gene is TRBJ2-1, the V gene TRBV20-1; weak D call: TRBD1 (5 bases). This receptor was obtained from a woman between 18 and 70 years old with a cervical HPV16 infection that either progressed to CIN3+ or cleared (not recorded which). The sample consisted of blood buffy coat. The CDR3 bases that were read are TGCAGTGCAAAGACAGCTTTCAATGAG. Its translation: CSAKTAFNE. The CDR3 in full is CSAKTAFNEQFF.